This T cell receptor (beta chain) was documented in a study of blood T cell repertoires in COVID-19. The CDR3 loop spans 14 amino acids. Germline V gene sequence: CDR1 PRHDT, CDR2 FYEKMQ (reference sequence). The V gene lost 5 bases and the J gene lost 4 bases, with 12 bases spanning the gap. Measured with immunoSEQ multiplex PCR; TCRdb has only the in-frame clones, and not every one. Among 240,000 or so clones, approximately 86% were seen once, and the ten largest hold around 2.9%. The chain links TRBV13 to TRBJ1-3; weak D call: TRBD1 (5 bases). The sequence derives from a woman in her twenties or thirties who had recovered from COVID-19. Sequencing was carried out using peripheral blood. The CDR3 region has the DNA TGTGCCAGCAGCCCATCACAGGAGGGAAACACCATATATTTT. It yields the protein CASSPSQEGNTIYF.